This passage covers 19 T cell receptor beta chains from one sample sequenced in a study of spatial heterogeneity in lung cancer. The time point was: sample taken at primary tumor resection. Unsorted tumor, nontumor lung tissue or cryopreserved PBMC supplied the whole RNA. TCRdb re-derived calls from the 5' RACE reads in MiXCR, one entry per CDR3 protein. The profile shows under 100,000 distinct CDR3 sequences, roughly 10% of them singletons. The sample consisted of PBMCs, taken at surgery. The receptors were gathered from a male donor with early-stage non-small cell lung cancer.

The rearrangement links TRBV2 to TRBJ2-1, with a weak D call TRBD2 (6 bases). The CDR3 loop spans 15 amino acids. CDR1 SNHLY and CDR2 FYNNEI come from the germline V gene. With 3 bases removed from V and 0 bases from J, the gap between germline ends came to 9 bases. CDR3 in amino acids: CASSDSGSSYNEQFF. CDR3 coding DNA: TGTGCCAGCAGTGATAGCGGAAGCTCCTACAATGAGCAGTTCTTC.

The chain couples TRBV5-1 to TRBJ2-3, with D possibly being TRBD1 (5 bases). In germline, CDR1 is SGHRS, CDR2 YFSETQ. This CDR3 has 15 residues. The germline V and J ends were trimmed by 0 bases and 5 bases, with 13 bases remaining between them. The CDR3 DNA follows: TGCGCCAGCAGCTTGGAGGGGCAGGGAAAAGATACGCAGTATTTT. It translates to CASSLEGQGKDTQYF.

Ten or more counts support this clonotype. This chain uses TRBV30 with TRBJ1-1; D gene uncertain. This CDR3 has 12 amino acids. V was trimmed by 0 bases and J by 6 bases, leaving 8 bases between them. Germline CDR1 GTSNPN, CDR2 SVGIG (reference sequence). The CDR3, as DNA: TGTGCCTGGAGTGTAAGAACCGCTGAAGCTTTCTTT. Its translation is CAWSVRTAEAFF.

This clonotype was observed a few times. The chain uses TRBV5-1 and TRBJ2-2; D call uncertain. From germline, CDR1 is SGHRS and CDR2 YFSETQ. The V gene lost 4 bases and the J gene lost 5 bases, with 15 bases spanning the gap. The CDR3 spans 15 residues. The chain's CDR3 is CASSAAGPPTGELFF. The CDR3 DNA reads TGCGCCAGCAGCGCCGCCGGGCCTCCAACCGGGGAGCTGTTTTTT.

This clonotype was seen ten or more times. This sequence joins TRBV5-1 and TRBJ2-7, with 7 nucleotides matching TRBD2. The CDR3 covers 13 residues. Germline V CDR1 and CDR2: SGHRS, YFSETQ. Trimming cost V 4 bases and J 2 bases; bases outside gene matches: 3. The chain's CDR3 is CASSDREAYEQYF. In DNA, the CDR3 is TGCGCCAGCAGCGACCGGGAGGCCTACGAGCAGTACTTC.

This sequence joins TRBV6-5 and TRBJ2-2, with TRBD1 as a possible D gene (6 bases). V was pared by 6 bases and J by 1 base, with 9 bases between. Germline V gene data show CDR1 as MNHEY and CDR2 as SVGAGI. CDR3 length equals 14 residues. This CDR3 reads CASSRGRNTGELFF. CDR3 in DNA: TGTGCCAGCAGCAGGGGACGGAACACCGGGGAGCTGTTTTTT.

This clonotype has a count of ten or more. The V and J genes are TRBV12-3 or TRBV12-4 and TRBJ2-7; a weak D match, TRBD1 (5 bases). The CDR3 length is 13 residues. V gave up 5 bases and J gave up 4 bases, with 12 bases separating them. The CDR3 is CASSPQGGYEQYF. CDR3 nucleotides: TGTGCCAGCAGTCCTCAGGGTGGGTACGAGCAGTACTTC.

This clonotype was detected ten times or more. The V call is TRBV20-1, the J call TRBJ1-5, with D possibly being TRBD1 (5 bases). From germline, CDR1 is DFQATT and CDR2 SNEGSKA (reference sequence). V was pared by 3 bases and J by 2 bases, with 14 bases between. This CDR3 spans 15 amino acids. In nucleotides, the CDR3 is TGCAGTGCTAGCAACCGGGACGGTGGCAATCAGCCCCAGCATTTT. Encoded protein: CSASNRDGGNQPQHF.

The chain combines TRBV3-1 with TRBJ1-5; TRBD1 matches at 11 bases. The CDR3 runs to 16 residues. With V trimmed by 4 bases and J by 6 bases, 8 bases remained unmatched. The germline V gene has CDR1 LGHDT and CDR2 YNNKEL (reference sequence). CDR3 DNA: TGTGCCAGCAGCCCCTCAGGACAGGGGGCAGGTCAGCCCCAGCATTTT. The encoded protein is CASSPSGQGAGQPQHF.

The sample holds many counts of this clonotype. V is TRBV19 and J is TRBJ2-7; D is tentatively TRBD1 or TRBD2 (5 bases each). The V gene's germline CDR1 is LNHDA and CDR2 SQIVND (reference sequence). The germline V and J ends were trimmed by 7 bases and 0 bases, with 19 bases remaining between them. This CDR3 has 16 residues. CDR3 sequence reads: CASTRRAGPFSYEQYF. Written as DNA, the CDR3 is TGTGCCAGTACCCGGCGGGCAGGGCCTTTCTCCTACGAGCAGTACTTC. The full variable domain, with the rest looked up from reference TRBV19 and TRBJ2-7, is DGGITQSPKYLFRKEGQNVTLSCEQNLNHDAMYWYRQDPGQGLRLIYYSQIVNDFQKGDIAEGYSVSREKKESFPLTVTSAQKNPTAFYLCASTRRAGPFSYEQYFGPGTRLTVT.

This clonotype was counted a few times. This CDR3 reads CASRTDTVVDDEQYF. CDR3 bases: TGTGCCAGCAGAACGGATACTGTTGTCGACGACGAGCAGTACTTC. The chain joins TRBV4-2 to TRBJ2-7, with D hard to call. V was pared by 6 bases and J by 5 bases, with 20 bases between. Germline CDR1 reads LGHNA; CDR2 reads YNFKEQ. The CDR3 runs 15 residues.

This clonotype was observed a handful of times. J is TRBJ2-2 and V is TRBV12-3 or TRBV12-4, with no clear D. V was cut by 7 bases and J by 2 bases, with 8 bases left in between. The length of the CDR3 is 13 residues. CDR3 region: CASTLLNTGELFF. In DNA form, the CDR3 reads TGTGCCAGCACTCTACTAAACACCGGGGAGCTGTTTTTT.

The chain is built from TRBV10-3 and TRBJ1-6; D uncertain. Germline CDR1 reads ENHRY; CDR2 reads SYGVKD. CDR3 length: 14 amino acids. V gave up 1 base and J gave up 8 bases, with 9 bases separating them. The CDR3 DNA follows: TGTGCCATCAGTGAGTTCTTAGTGGATTCACCCCTCCACTTT. Its protein is CAISEFLVDSPLHF.

This sequence joins TRBV5-1 and TRBJ2-7; D remains unclear. Germline V lookup: CDR1 SGHRS, CDR2 YFSETQ. V was clipped by 1 base and J by 0 bases, with 2 bases between them. This CDR3 contains 12 residues. Here the CDR3 DNA reads TGCGCCAGCAGCTTGCCCTCCTACGAGCAGTACTTC. The encoded protein is CASSLPSYEQYF.

The CDR3 DNA sequence: TGTGCCAGCAGTCCCAGGGGGGACGGCCACTACGAGCAGTACTTC. This translates into CASSPRGDGHYEQYF. The chain has TRBV9 and TRBJ2-7, with D maybe TRBD1 (7 bases). Deletions cut 5 bases from V and 3 bases from J, with 18 bases between. The CDR3 runs 15 residues. CDR1 is SGDLS and CDR2 is YYNGEE in the germline V gene.

This clonotype was observed a few times. This rearrangement joins TRBV4-3 to TRBJ2-7; D is possibly TRBD1 (5 bases). This CDR3 spans 16 amino acids. Trimming pared 0 bases from V and 4 bases from J, leaving 16 bases between. Germline-derived CDR1 and CDR2 are LGHNA and YSLEER. This chain's CDR3 is CASSQEFGQGGYEQYF. In DNA form, the CDR3 reads TGCGCCAGCAGCCAAGAATTCGGCCAGGGTGGGTACGAGCAGTACTTC.

This clonotype was observed at least ten times. The chain joins TRBV6-5 to TRBJ2-7, with 7 bases lining up with TRBD1. CDR1 and CDR2 (germline): MNHEY, SVGAGI. The CDR3 runs 15 residues. J was trimmed by 3 bases and V by 4 bases; bases with no gene match: 9. The CDR3 sequence: CASSWTGQANYEQYF. In DNA, the CDR3 is TGTGCCAGCAGTTGGACCGGACAGGCTAACTACGAGCAGTACTTC.

This clonotype was detected many times. The rearrangement joins TRBV5-1 to TRBJ2-1; TRBD2 matches 9 bases. Germline assignment: CDR1 SGHRS and CDR2 YFSETQ. Trimming removed 0 bases from V and 2 bases from J; junction bases left unmatched: 6. The CDR3 has 17 residues. This chain's CDR3 is CASSLASLAGTYNEQFF. Written as DNA, the CDR3 is TGCGCCAGCAGCTTGGCCTCTCTAGCGGGGACCTACAATGAGCAGTTCTTC.

This clonotype was recorded many times. J is TRBJ2-7 and V is TRBV10-2, with D perhaps TRBD1 (6 bases). The germline CDR1 and CDR2 sequences are WSHSY and SAAADI. The CDR3 consists of 16 residues. V lost 5 bases to trimming and J lost 0 bases, with 17 bases between them. The CDR3 spells CASSFSLDSNSYEQYF. In nucleotides, the CDR3 is TGCGCCAGCAGTTTCTCCCTGGACAGTAACTCCTACGAGCAGTACTTC.